Below, 29 T cell receptor beta chains from the same sample are listed, as sequenced in a study of regulatory T cells in long-lasting Graves disease. Construction of the TCR beta libraries employed iRepertoire HTBI primers in conjunction with Arm-PCR of CDR3 regions. MiXCR, applied by TCRdb to the multiplex PCR reads, yields one record per CDR3 protein. The data show hundreds of thousands of distinct CDR3 sequences, with less than 25% seen just once and about 7.8% held by the top ten. Time point specified: persistent/refractory GD, antithyroid drugs over 5 years with positive TRAb. The authors made the TCR library using RNA they extracted from PBMCs. The starting material was peripheral blood mononuclear cells (PBMCs), obtained when the disease was refractory, from a patient treated with antithyroid drugs. The source is a female donor with Graves disease.

The sample holds many counts of this clonotype. This chain uses TRBV7-3 with TRBJ2-5, with TRBD1 identical over 10 bases. The trim removed 6 bases at V and 5 bases at J, leaving 6 bases unmatched. CDR1 SGHTA and CDR2 FQGTGA come from the germline V gene. The CDR3 contains 14 residues. CDR3 loop: CASSRTGGGETQYF. The CDR3 DNA is TGTGCCAGCAGTCGGACAGGGGGAGGGGAGACCCAGTACTTC.

This clonotype was picked up many times. V is TRBV27 and J is TRBJ2-5; the match to TRBD2 covers 8 bases. The V gene end was trimmed by 4 bases and the J gene end by 1 base; junction bases not matched to a gene: 5. The CDR3 has 15 amino acids. The germline V gene has CDR1 MNHEY and CDR2 SMNVEV (reference sequence). CDR3 in DNA: TGTGCCAGCAGTTCGCAGGGACTAGGCCAAGAGACCCAGTACTTC. Encoded protein: CASSSQGLGQETQYF.

This clonotype was detected ten times or more. The gene calls are TRBV11-2 and TRBJ2-2, with 8 bases that match TRBD2. Unmatched junction bases numbered 8, after V lost 0 bases and J lost 2 bases. Looked up from germline, CDR1 is SGHAT and CDR2 is FQNNGV. The CDR3 runs 18 residues. For the CDR3, the DNA is TGTGCCAGCAGCTTAGATACGTTCGGGAGGGCCAACACCGGGGAGCTGTTTTTT. Translation: CASSLDTFGRANTGELFF.

This chain links TRBV19 with TRBJ1-5; D remains unclear. CDR3 size: 15 residues. Trimming pared 3 bases from V and 6 bases from J, leaving 15 bases between. Germline V gives CDR1 LNHDA, CDR2 SQIVND (reference sequence). CDR3 in amino acids: CASSIALAPPQPQHF. DNA for the CDR3: TGTGCCAGTAGTATCGCCCTGGCACCGCCTCAGCCCCAGCATTTT.

In its sample, this clonotype was seen many times. The gene calls are TRBV30 and TRBJ1-2, with unresolved D. The CDR3 is 13 amino acids. Germline CDR1 GTSNPN, CDR2 SVGIG (reference sequence). V was cut by 3 bases and J by 3 bases, with 11 bases left in between. The CDR3 DNA reads TGTGCCTGGAGCGGGCGTCTGTACTATGGCTACACCTTC. This encodes CAWSGRLYYGYTF.

The table lists this clonotype with a few counts. The chain links TRBV19 to TRBJ1-1, with D possibly being TRBD1 (5 bases). The V gene's germline CDR1 is LNHDA and CDR2 SQIVND (reference sequence). The CDR3 extends over 15 amino acids. Trimming left V 4 bases short and J 3 bases short, with 15 bases between. The CDR3 DNA reads TGTGCCAGTAGTAGGAGGGGAGGGACGTACACTGAAGCTTTCTTT. This encodes CASSRRGGTYTEAFF. The full variable domain, its missing parts supplied by reference TRBV19 and TRBJ1-1, is DGGITQSPKYLFRKEGQNVTLSCEQNLNHDAMYWYRQDPGQGLRLIYYSQIVNDFQKGDIAEGYSVSREKKESFPLTVTSAQKNPTAFYLCASSRRGGTYTEAFFGQGTRLTVV.

A remark on this clonotype: A much more abundant neighbour one base away suggests this may be a read error. The rearrangement links TRBV6-9 to TRBJ2-2, with a possible D match to TRBD1 (6 bases). CDR3 length: 16 amino acids. V lost 3 bases and J lost 4, with 15 bases in between. Per germline, CDR1 MNHGY and CDR2 SVAAGI. For the CDR3, the DNA is TGTGCCAGCAGTTACCTTCCAGGGGTGGTCACCGGGGAGCTGTTTTTT. Translation: CASSYLPGVVTGELFF.

This clonotype came up many times. This chain connects TRBV11-2 to TRBJ2-5; 8 bases agree with TRBD1. Germline assignment: CDR1 SGHAT and CDR2 FQNNGV. The CDR3 extends over 14 amino acids. With 7 bases clipped from V and 5 bases from J, the junction kept 9 bases outside the gene matches. This chain's CDR3 is CASTPGGAGETQYF. For the CDR3, the DNA is TGTGCCAGCACCCCAGGGGGCGCGGGGGAGACCCAGTACTTC.

This clonotype was counted only a few times. The rearrangement uses TRBV6-5 and TRBJ2-5; 11 bases are a match to TRBD2. The trim removed 2 bases at V and 2 bases at J, leaving 13 bases unmatched. The CDR3 extends over 19 amino acids. Germline lookup yields CDR1 MNHEY and CDR2 SVGAGI. CDR3 nucleotide sequence: TGTGCCAGCAGTTACGGGATGGCTAGCGGGAGGTCACATCAAGAGACCCAGTACTTC. It encodes CASSYGMASGRSHQETQYF.

At least ten counts were recorded for this clonotype. The CDR3 DNA reads TGTGCCACCCTCCCAACGGGAGGGCCAACTGAGCAGTACTTC. Protein sequence: CATLPTGGPTEQYF. This sequence joins TRBV28 and TRBJ2-7, with TRBD2 identical over 8 bases. The CDR3 sequence is 14 residues long. The germline V gene encodes CDR1 MDHEN and CDR2 SYDVKM. V lost 10 bases to trimming and J lost 7 bases; unmatched junction nucleotides: 15.

This clonotype was recorded many times. Germline and junction disagree at one end, which may indicate a read error. The rearrangement joins TRBV11-2 to TRBJ2-3; 8 bases line up with TRBD2. Germline-derived CDR1 and CDR2 are SGHAT and FQNNGV. The CDR3 contains 19 residues. In DNA, the CDR3 is TGTGCCAGCAGCTTAGTACCTGGTGCGGCGGGAGGTTCCACATATACGCAGTATTTT. Translation gives CASSLVPGAAGGSTYTQYF.

This clonotype was counted ten times or more. The gene calls are TRBV30 and TRBJ2-5, with TRBD2 matching over 8 bases. The CDR3 sequence is 14 residues long. V was pared by 5 bases and J by 5 bases, with 10 bases of the junction left unmatched. Germline CDR1 GTSNPN, CDR2 SVGIG (reference sequence). The CDR3 bases are TGTGCCTGGGGTAGCGGGGCCGTTGGGGAGACCCAGTACTTC. It is translated as CAWGSGAVGETQYF.

A few counts support this clonotype. V gene TRBV27 combines with J gene TRBJ2-5, with a tentative D call TRBD1 (6 bases). Germline loops: CDR1 MNHEY, CDR2 SMNVEV (reference sequence). The CDR3 covers 15 residues. V gave up 5 bases and J gave up 1 base, with 14 bases separating them. CDR3 in DNA: TGTGCCAGCAGTCTCCTACAGGGCCCCCAAGAGACCCAGTACTTC. Translation: CASSLLQGPQETQYF.

The V and J genes are TRBV27 and TRBJ2-5; 11 bases are a match to TRBD2. Looked up from germline, CDR1 is MNHEY and CDR2 is SMNVEV (reference sequence). V lost 7 bases to trimming and J lost 5 bases; unmatched junction nucleotides: 9. The CDR3 is 15 amino acids. CDR3 region: CASKVTSGSWETQYF. CDR3 DNA: TGTGCCAGCAAAGTAACTAGCGGGAGTTGGGAGACCCAGTACTTC.

The V gene is TRBV27, the J gene TRBJ1-2; 8 bases are shared with TRBD1. Germline CDR1 is MNHEY and CDR2 is SMNVEV (reference sequence). After removal of 4 bases from V and 7 bases from J, the junction contained 11 bases not matched to a gene. CDR3 size: 15 residues. The CDR3 loop is CASSSSGTGSIGYTF. For the CDR3, the DNA is TGTGCCAGCAGTTCCTCTGGGACAGGCAGCATTGGCTACACCTTC.

The chain recombines TRBV19 with TRBJ2-7; D may correspond to TRBD1 or TRBD2 (5 bases each). The CDR3 extends over 14 amino acids. Germline V gene data show CDR1 as LNHDA and CDR2 as SQIVND (reference sequence). Trimming removed 3 bases from V and 2 bases from J, with 11 bases in between. This CDR3 reads CASSIFGTTYEQYF. The CDR3 DNA sequence: TGTGCCAGTAGTATTTTTGGGACCACCTACGAGCAGTACTTC.

This clonotype was counted a few times. The chain combines TRBV6-1 with TRBJ1-5; D is unresolved. V was cut by 6 bases and J by 11 bases, with 14 bases left in between. CDR1 and CDR2 from the germline V gene are MNHNS and SASEGT. CDR3 length: 12 residues. Here the CDR3 reads CASSNDQTSQHF. The CDR3 region has the DNA TGTGCCAGCAGCAATGACCAAACGTCCCAGCATTTT.

Comments on this clonotype: This may stem from a read error, because a much larger clone lies one nucleotide away. CDR3 in DNA: TGTGCCAGCAGAGGTACAGGGAACTTGAACACTGAAGCTTTCTTT. This sequence encodes CASRGTGNLNTEAFF. The chain recombines TRBV6-2 or TRBV6-3 with TRBJ1-1, with a weak D call TRBD1 (6 bases). Deletions cut 6 bases from V and 0 bases from J, with 14 bases between. The germline V gene has CDR1 MNHEY and CDR2 SVGEGT. The CDR3 spans 15 residues.

This clonotype was counted ten times or more. The V gene is TRBV7-2, the J gene TRBJ2-5; D perhaps matches TRBD1 (6 bases). The V end lost 5 bases, the J end lost 2 bases, and 9 bases lay between the germline ends. Per germline, CDR1 SGHTA and CDR2 FQGNSA. The CDR3 is made up of 13 amino acids. As DNA, the CDR3 is TGTGCCAGCAGCCGGGGACAACAAGAGACCCAGTACTTC. Translating gives CASSRGQQETQYF.

This clonotype occurred a few times. In DNA form, the CDR3 reads TGTGCCAGTAGTTCTTGGACTAGCCTTGTCGGGGAGCTGTTTTTT. It yields the protein CASSSWTSLVGELFF. J is TRBJ2-2 and V is TRBV19; 8 bases map to TRBD2. Germline CDR1 reads LNHDA; CDR2 reads SQIVND (reference sequence). CDR3 length equals 15 residues. The junction had 9 bases not matched to a gene; V was cut back by 5 bases and J by 7 bases.

There are many counts of this clonotype. The rearrangement joins TRBV28 to TRBJ2-7; a possible D gene is TRBD2 (6 bases). The CDR3 has 14 residues. Germline CDR1 is MDHEN and CDR2 is SYDVKM. Trimming took off 6 bases at V and 2 bases at J, with 14 bases between the two ends. This CDR3 reads CASSLAGRPYEQYF. CDR3 DNA sequence: TGTGCCAGCAGCCTGGCGGGAAGACCCTACGAGCAGTACTTC.

V gene TRBV7-9 combines with J gene TRBJ2-6, with D perhaps matching TRBD1 (5 bases). V lost 2 bases to trimming and J lost 0 bases, with 23 bases between them. CDR1 is SEHNR, CDR2 FQNEAQ, per germline (reference sequence). CDR3 length: 21 residues. In DNA form, the CDR3 reads TGTGCCAGCAGCTTACCTACCATCTGCGAGGCAGGACACTCTGGGGCCAACGTCCTGACTTTC. As protein: CASSLPTICEAGHSGANVLTF.

This clonotype came up many times. The V gene is TRBV28, the J gene TRBJ1-5; D is perhaps TRBD1 (5 bases). The CDR3 runs 17 residues. V lost 3 bases and J 1 base, leaving 16 bases between the germline ends. CDR1 and CDR2 (germline): MDHEN, SYDVKM. The CDR3 coding sequence is TGTGCCAGCAGTTTGTGGGCGGGGGTCGGCAGCAATCAGCCCCAGCATTTT. The encoded protein is CASSLWAGVGSNQPQHF.

V is TRBV20-1 and J is TRBJ1-5; weak D call: TRBD1 (5 bases). CDR3 length equals 14 residues. Germline V lookup: CDR1 DFQATT, CDR2 SNEGSKA (reference sequence). The germline V and J ends were trimmed by 5 bases and 0 bases, with 11 bases remaining between them. CDR3 region: CSADTGGSNQPQHF. Written as DNA, the CDR3 is TGCAGTGCTGACACCGGGGGTAGCAATCAGCCCCAGCATTTT.

The chain joins TRBV6-2 or TRBV6-3 to TRBJ1-5, with D perhaps matching TRBD1 (5 bases). From germline, CDR1 is MNHEY and CDR2 SVGEGT. This CDR3 comprises 15 residues. Trimming removed 0 bases from V and 4 bases from J, with 10 bases in between. The CDR3 DNA follows: TGTGCCAGCAGTTACTCGATAGAGGGGAATCAGCCCCAGCATTTT. It specifies CASSYSIEGNQPQHF.

This clonotype has a count of ten or more. In DNA form, the CDR3 reads TGTGCCAGCAGTTTACGGTTACGCTCTGGAAACACCATATATTTT. This gives the protein CASSLRLRSGNTIYF. This chain connects TRBV12-3 or TRBV12-4 to TRBJ1-3; D is undetermined. Trimming took 2 bases from V and 0 from J, leaving 8 bases between them. The CDR3 has 15 amino acids.

This clonotype was seen at least ten times. The chain links TRBV28 to TRBJ2-2; 7 bases agree with TRBD1. J gave up 7 bases and V 8 bases, and 10 bases lay outside the gene matches. Per the germline V gene, CDR1 is MDHEN and CDR2 is SYDVKM. There are 14 residues in the CDR3. CDR3 coding DNA: TGTGCCAGCTCCGGGACAGCCTGGTTCGGGGAGCTGTTTTTT. Amino acid sequence: CASSGTAWFGELFF.

This clonotype was counted ten times or more. The chain recombines TRBV7-9 with TRBJ2-7, with TRBD2 matching 7 bases. The V gene's germline CDR1 is SEHNR and CDR2 FQNEAQ (reference sequence). This CDR3 has 16 residues. Trimming took 0 bases from V and 0 from J; bases not matched to a gene: 5. The CDR3 sequence is CASSLAQASGSYEQYF. The CDR3 DNA reads as TGTGCCAGCAGCTTAGCGCAAGCTAGCGGCTCCTACGAGCAGTACTTC.

The chain has TRBV2 and TRBJ2-3; TRBD1 matches at 9 bases. CDR3 length: 15 amino acids. With V trimmed by 6 bases and J by 4 bases, 8 bases remained unmatched. Germline lookup yields CDR1 SNHLY and CDR2 FYNNEI. The DNA of the CDR3 is TGTGCCAGCAGGGGGGACAGGGATGGGGCAGATACGCAGTATTTT. Protein: CASRGDRDGADTQYF.